The 18 T cell receptor beta chains reported below all come from one sample, sequenced in a study of blood T cell repertoires in COVID-19. The protocol was immunoSEQ multiplex PCR, while the TCRdb copy is restricted to in-frame clones and leaves out a portion. The sample has about 210,000 clones, roughly 80% seen once. The specimen was peripheral blood. The receptors originated from a woman aged 80 or over with COVID-19, enrolled during active disease.

This chain uses TRBV5-1 with TRBJ2-3; D is ambiguous. Trimming left V 1 base short and J 3 bases short, with 12 bases between. Germline V gene lookup returns CDR1 SGHRS and CDR2 YFSETQ. The CDR3 runs to 15 residues. The CDR3 sequence is CASSLKRSETDTQYF. The CDR3 nucleotides read TGCGCCAGCAGCTTGAAGCGCTCGGAAACAGATACGCAGTATTTT. The full variable domain, rest sourced from reference TRBV5-1 and TRBJ2-3, is KAGVTQTPRYLIKTRGQQVTLSCSPISGHRSVSWYQQTPGQGLQFLFEYFSETQRNKGNFPGRFSGRQFSNSRSEMNVSTLELGDSALYLCASSLKRSETDTQYFGPGTRLTVL.

The chain carries TRBV5-1 and TRBJ2-5; 7 nucleotides match TRBD2. The CDR3 length is 15 residues. The junction had 11 bases not matched to a gene; V was cut back by 4 bases and J by 5 bases. Germline V gene sequence: CDR1 SGHRS, CDR2 YFSETQ. The CDR3 DNA is TGCGCCAGCAGCGGCCCGAGCGGGGTAGGGGAGACCCAGTACTTC. Its protein product is CASSGPSGVGETQYF.

The chain uses TRBV18 and TRBJ1-1; D gene unclear. CDR1 KGHSH and CDR2 LQKENI come from the germline V gene. The CDR3 covers 14 residues. Trimming took off 1 base at V and 3 bases at J, with 9 bases between the two ends. CDR3 in amino acids: CASSPLTSYTEAFF. The CDR3 nucleotides are TGTGCCAGCTCACCACTAACAAGTTACACTGAAGCTTTCTTT. The full variable domain, its missing parts supplied by reference TRBV18 and TRBJ1-1, is NAGVMQNPRHLVRRRGQEARLRCSPMKGHSHVYWYRQLPEEGLKFMVYLQKENIIDESGMPKERFSAEFPKEGPSILRIQQVVRGDSAAYFCASSPLTSYTEAFFGQGTRLTVV.

This chain uses TRBV20-1 with TRBJ2-1, with TRBD2 matching over 11 bases. In germline, CDR1 is DFQATT, CDR2 SNEGSKA (reference sequence). Trimming took 3 bases from V and 5 from J; bases not matched to a gene: 9. The CDR3 runs 16 residues. CDR3 DNA: TGCAGTGCTAGTTATAGCGGGGGGGATCACCACAATGAGCAGTTCTTC. It encodes CSASYSGGDHHNEQFF.

The CDR3 nucleotides read TGTGCCAGCAGTTTATGGGAGACAGGGGCTAACTATGGCTACACCTTC. The encoded protein is CASSLWETGANYGYTF. This chain connects TRBV28 to TRBJ1-2; 8 nucleotides match TRBD1. Germline V gene data show CDR1 as MDHEN and CDR2 as SYDVKM. The CDR3 contains 16 residues. V lost 0 bases to trimming and J lost 0 bases; unmatched junction nucleotides: 3.

V and J are TRBV4-3 and TRBJ1-5; 7 bases are a match to TRBD1. Germline loops: CDR1 LGHNA, CDR2 YSLEER. The ends lost 3 bases at V and 6 bases at J; junction bases unmatched: 8. The CDR3 runs 15 residues. The CDR3 nucleotides read TGCGCCAGCAGCCACAACCAGGGGGTAACTCAGCCCCAGCATTTT. This encodes CASSHNQGVTQPQHF.

The rearrangement links TRBV5-6 to TRBJ1-5; 9 nucleotides match TRBD1. V lost 3 bases, J lost 0 bases, and 4 bases stayed unmatched. CDR1 is SGHDT and CDR2 is YYEEEE in the germline V gene. The CDR3 contains 16 residues. The CDR3 protein is CASSSGTGFSNQPQHF. CDR3 coding DNA: TGTGCCAGCAGCTCCGGGACAGGGTTTAGCAATCAGCCCCAGCATTTT.

The chain joins TRBV5-4 to TRBJ2-1, with 10 positions matching TRBD1. Germline V gives CDR1 SGHNT, CDR2 YYREEE (reference sequence). Unmatched junction bases numbered 4, after V lost 4 bases and J lost 0 bases. This CDR3 is 16 amino acids long. As DNA, the CDR3 is TGTGCCAGCAGCGCCCGGACAGGGGGCTCCTACAATGAGCAGTTCTTC. The encoded protein is CASSARTGGSYNEQFF.

The chain has TRBV5-5 and TRBJ1-3, with D possibly TRBD1 on 5 matching bases. CDR1 and CDR2 from the germline V gene are SGHKS and YYEKEE (reference sequence). The CDR3 length is 16 residues. Between the trimmed V and J ends, which lost 0 bases and 4 bases, there was a span of 14 bases. CDR3 sequence reads: CASSLVGGAPGNTIYF. In nucleotides, the CDR3 is TGTGCCAGCAGCTTGGTTGGAGGGGCGCCCGGAAACACCATATATTTT.

The rearrangement links TRBV19 to TRBJ1-1; D might be TRBD1 (5 bases). Per the germline V gene, CDR1 is LNHDA and CDR2 is SQIVND (reference sequence). The ends were cut back, 5 bases at V and 0 bases at J, with 10 bases in the middle. This CDR3 is 14 amino acids long. CDR3 residues: CASSVGGVNTEAFF. DNA for the CDR3: TGTGCCAGTAGTGTGGGAGGGGTGAACACTGAAGCTTTCTTT.

The chain combines TRBV7-3 with TRBJ2-1; possibly TRBD2 for D (6 bases). This CDR3 spans 16 amino acids. Trimming stripped 5 bases from V and 4 bases from J, with 18 bases between. Per germline, CDR1 SGHTA and CDR2 FQGTGA. This CDR3 is CASSPRGGATYNEQFF. DNA for the CDR3: TGTGCCAGCAGCCCCCGGGGAGGAGCGACGTACAATGAGCAGTTCTTC.

The gene calls are TRBV19 and TRBJ2-1; 14 bases are a match to TRBD2. CDR1 is LNHDA, CDR2 SQIVND, per germline (reference sequence). The CDR3 spans 19 residues. The ends lost 5 bases at V and 2 bases at J; junction bases unmatched: 11. The CDR3 is CASSLYSTSGGATYNEQFF. For the CDR3, the DNA is TGTGCCAGTAGTCTCTATTCGACTAGCGGGGGGGCCACCTACAATGAGCAGTTCTTC.

For this clone: Mismatch with germline at one junction end may stem from a read error. The J gene is TRBJ2-7, the V gene TRBV15; the D gene is possibly TRBD2 (6 bases). The CDR3 extends over 16 amino acids. Germline V gene sequence: CDR1 LNHNV, CDR2 YYDKDF (reference sequence). The CDR3 DNA sequence: TGTGCCACCAGCCGAGATCGGGGGAGGAGGACCTACGAGCAGTACTTC. This gives the protein CATSRDRGRRTYEQYF. Full variable domain (rest looked up from reference TRBV15 and TRBJ2-7): DAMVIQNPRYQVTQFGKPVTLSCSQTLNHNVMYWYQQKSSQAPKLLFHYYDKDFNNEADTPDNFQSRRPNTSFCFLDIRSPGLGDTAMYLCATSRDRGRRTYEQYFGPGTRLTVT.

The chain links TRBV10-3 to TRBJ1-6; D is perhaps TRBD1 (6 bases). CDR1 and CDR2 (germline): ENHRY, SYGVKD. This CDR3 region has 15 residues. The V end was cut by 3 bases, the J end by 6 bases, with 12 bases between. The DNA for the CDR3 is TGTGCCATCAGTGAATTAGGACAGTCTAATTCACCCCTCCACTTT. Amino acids: CAISELGQSNSPLHF.

V usage is TRBV24-1 and J usage is TRBJ2-3, with TRBD2 as a possible D gene (5 bases). This CDR3 contains 14 residues. The V and J ends lost 6 bases and 1 base respectively, with 10 bases between them. Germline V gives CDR1 KGHDR, CDR2 SFDVKD. The CDR3 sequence: CATSKIGGTDTQYF. DNA of the CDR3: TGTGCCACCAGTAAAATCGGGGGCACAGATACGCAGTATTTT.

The rearrangement links TRBV3-1 (or the pseudogene TRBV3-2) to TRBJ2-7; 11 nucleotides match TRBD1. Per the germline V gene, CDR1 is LGHDT and CDR2 is YNNKEL (reference sequence). V shed 4 bases, J shed 0 bases, and the junction held 2 bases outside the gene matches. The CDR3 runs to 15 residues. In nucleotides, the CDR3 is TGTGCCAGCAGCCCCGGGACAGGGGGCTCCTACGAGCAGTACTTC. The encoded protein is CASSPGTGGSYEQYF.

The V and J genes are TRBV5-1 and TRBJ2-5, with 7 bases aligning to TRBD2. J lost 1 base, V lost 0 bases, and 6 bases had no gene match. Germline lookup yields CDR1 SGHRS and CDR2 YFSETQ. The CDR3 is made up of 16 amino acids. CDR3: CASSLALAEIQETQYF. The CDR3 DNA is TGCGCCAGCAGCTTGGCGCTAGCGGAAATCCAAGAGACCCAGTACTTC.

V is TRBV28 and J is TRBJ1-4, with a weak D call TRBD1 (6 bases). The CDR3 spans 15 residues. The V and J ends lost 7 bases and 6 bases respectively, with 18 bases between them. CDR1 is MDHEN and CDR2 is SYDVKM in the germline V gene. The CDR3 nucleotides are TGTGCCAGCAAATACACGGGGGGCGGGGATGAAAAACTGTTTTTT. Amino acid sequence: CASKYTGGGDEKLFF.